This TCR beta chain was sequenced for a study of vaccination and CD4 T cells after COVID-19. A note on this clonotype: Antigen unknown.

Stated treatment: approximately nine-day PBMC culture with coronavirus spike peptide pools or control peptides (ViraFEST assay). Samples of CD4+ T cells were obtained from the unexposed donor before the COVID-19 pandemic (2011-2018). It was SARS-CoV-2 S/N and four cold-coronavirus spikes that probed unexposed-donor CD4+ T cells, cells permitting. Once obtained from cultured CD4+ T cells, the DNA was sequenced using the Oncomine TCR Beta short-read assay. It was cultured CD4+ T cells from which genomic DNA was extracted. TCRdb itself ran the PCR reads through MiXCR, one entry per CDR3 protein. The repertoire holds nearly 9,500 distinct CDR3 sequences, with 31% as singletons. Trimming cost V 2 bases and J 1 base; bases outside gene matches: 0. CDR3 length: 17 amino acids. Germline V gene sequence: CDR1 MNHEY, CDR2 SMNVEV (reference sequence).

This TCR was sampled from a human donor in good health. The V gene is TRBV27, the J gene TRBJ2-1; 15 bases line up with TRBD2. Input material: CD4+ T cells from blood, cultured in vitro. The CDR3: CASSLGTSGRSYNEQFF. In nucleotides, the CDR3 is TGTGCCAGCAGTTTAGGGACTAGCGGGAGGTCCTACAATGAGCAGTTCTTC.